The entry below describes one T cell receptor (beta chain). Its antigen is currently unknown. The data stem from a study of cytomegalovirus exposure and HLA in healthy donors. Study results and limitations: As a later analysis showed, several of the most significant clusters appeared to be linked to common viral pathogens.

The PCR employed 60 Vbeta primers together with 13 Jbeta primers. The repertoire was sequenced with immunoSEQ multiplex PCR; TCRdb's copy has only in-frame clones and lacks some. In the table there are about 76,000 clones, under 80% of which are singletons. CDR3 size: 12 residues. V was shortened by 6 bases and J by 4 bases, with 9 bases between the two germline ends. Per the germline V gene, CDR1 is LNHDA and CDR2 is SQIVND (reference sequence). V is TRBV19 and J is TRBJ1-1, with a weak D call TRBD1 (6 bases). This receptor was taken from a man in his 60s in good health and CMV-seropositive. The sequenced material came from PBMCs. CDR3 sequence (DNA): TGTGCCAGTAGGAAACAGGGCACTGAAGCTTTCTTT. This encodes CASRKQGTEAFF.